At least ten counts were recorded for the clone carrying this T cell receptor (beta chain). Its antigen remains unknown. This sample is part of a study of T cells in Graves' hyperthyroidism and ophthalmopathy. Study details: Peripheral blood sampling occurred at initial diagnosis, before any treatment. Study-level findings and limits: Ophthalmopathy was identified by the model a median 6.5 months ahead of onset. Most thyroid clonotypes expanded above 0.001 were also detected in blood.

The CDR3 runs to 11 residues. Deletions cut 5 bases from V and 8 bases from J, with 7 bases between. CDR1 SGHNT and CDR2 YENEEA come from the germline V gene. Fresh peripheral blood, about 9.3 ml, yielded the PBMCs. Using RNA transcripts as the source, TCR beta CDR3 regions were amplified. TCR CDR3 regions were first amplified by RT-PCR with HTBI primers. TCRdb reprocessed the multiplex PCR reads via MiXCR and lists one record per CDR3 protein. The sample lists approximately 400,000 distinct CDR3 sequences; 15% to 19% were seen once. The sequenced sample was blood. The source of this sequence is a woman aged 18-35 years with Graves' hyperthyroidism that later progressed to Graves' ophthalmopathy. This chain uses TRBV11-3 with TRBJ2-1; no clear D gene. The CDR3 DNA is TGTGCCAGCAGCAACGAACATGAGCAGTTCTTC. It is translated as CASSNEHEQFF.